The next 20 T cell receptor beta chains were all read from a single sample in a study of T-cell reconstitution after alpha-beta-depleted transplantation in children. Using unique molecular identifiers, the investigators prepared the TCRbeta library. TCRdb processed the PCR reads anew with MiXCR; each CDR3 protein has one entry. This table holds around 200,000 distinct CDR3 sequences, about 6.4% found once. The sequencing here drew on PBMCs from the stem cell graft donor, taken from the stem cell graft. All receptors come from a human donor who donated a stem cell graft to a child with Wiskott-Aldrich syndrome.

This clonotype was counted a few times. The V and J genes are TRBV7-9 and TRBJ2-1, with D unclear. This CDR3 has 13 residues. V lost 11 bases and J lost 0, with 11 bases in between. CDR1 is SEHNR, CDR2 FQNEAQ, per germline (reference sequence). Here the CDR3 DNA reads TGTGCCGGTCAGGCGTACTCCTACAATGAGCAGTTCTTC. Its translation: CAGQAYSYNEQFF.

This clonotype was counted many times. J is TRBJ2-3 and V is TRBV11-2; the D is unclear. Germline CDR1 is SGHAT and CDR2 is FQNNGV. The CDR3 consists of 14 residues. Trimming stripped 4 bases from V and 6 bases from J, with 14 bases between. The CDR3: CASSSFRFGDTQYF. The CDR3, as DNA: TGTGCCAGCAGCTCTTTCAGATTCGGGGATACGCAGTATTTT.

J is TRBJ1-4 and V is TRBV7-2; D possibly corresponds to TRBD1 (6 bases). Germline-derived CDR1 and CDR2 are SGHTA and FQGNSA. The CDR3 sequence is 17 residues long. Trimming stripped 5 bases from V and 0 bases from J, with 16 bases between. CDR3 residues: CASSRIQDSSTNEKLFF. CDR3 DNA sequence: TGTGCCAGCAGCCGAATCCAGGACAGTTCAACTAATGAAAAACTGTTTTTT.

This clonotype was seen at least ten times. V and J are TRBV5-1 and TRBJ1-6; D might be TRBD1 (5 bases). CDR1 is SGHRS, CDR2 YFSETQ, per germline. The CDR3 loop spans 14 amino acids. Trimming cost V 4 bases and J 5 bases, with 10 bases left between them. CDR3 DNA sequence: TGCGCCAGCAGCCGGGACTACGATAATTCACCCCTCCACTTT. Protein product: CASSRDYDNSPLHF. The complete variable domain, with remaining parts taken from reference TRBV5-1 and TRBJ1-6, reads KAGVTQTPRYLIKTRGQQVTLSCSPISGHRSVSWYQQTPGQGLQFLFEYFSETQRNKGNFPGRFSGRQFSNSRSEMNVSTLELGDSALYLCASSRDYDNSPLHFGNGTRLTVT.

This clonotype was seen at least ten times. The gene calls are TRBV6-1 and TRBJ2-5; tentatively, D is TRBD1 (5 bases). CDR1 and CDR2 (germline): MNHNS, SASEGT. V dropped 6 bases and J dropped 5 bases, with 16 bases sitting between them. This CDR3 region has 14 residues. The DNA for the CDR3 is TGTGCCAGCAGCCCGACAGAGGAAGGGGAGACCCAGTACTTC. Amino acids: CASSPTEEGETQYF.

This clonotype was counted ten times or more. This chain connects TRBV27 to TRBJ2-2, with a tentative D call TRBD1 (6 bases). This CDR3 is 16 amino acids long. V lost 6 bases and J lost 5, with 19 bases in between. From germline, CDR1 is MNHEY and CDR2 SMNVEV (reference sequence). The CDR3 region has the DNA TGTGCCAGCAGCTCACGGGGCAGGGGATCTACCGGGGAGCTGTTTTTT. This gives the protein CASSSRGRGSTGELFF.

This clonotype occurred many times. This rearrangement joins TRBV20-1 to TRBJ2-7, with a tentative D call TRBD2 (6 bases). Germline-derived CDR1 and CDR2 are DFQATT and SNEGSKA (reference sequence). This CDR3 comprises 14 residues. Deletions cut 4 bases from V and 2 bases from J, with 15 bases between. CDR3 loop: CSAIPRDFPYEQYF. The DNA of the CDR3 is TGCAGTGCTATACCTCGGGACTTCCCCTACGAGCAGTACTTC.

This clonotype was detected only a few times. The chain combines TRBV18 with TRBJ2-7; D uncertain. Trimming took 4 bases from V and 3 from J, leaving 13 bases between them. The CDR3 covers 14 residues. Germline assignment: CDR1 KGHSH and CDR2 LQKENI. The CDR3 bases are TGTGCCAGCTCACGAACTGGCAGCTTCTACGAGCAGTACTTC. Translation gives CASSRTGSFYEQYF.

This clonotype was seen repeatedly, ten times or more. At one boundary the junction diverges from the germline segment, which might be a read error. The chain has TRBV7-8 and TRBJ1-1; D remains unclear. There are 14 residues in the CDR3. The germline V gene encodes CDR1 SGHVS and CDR2 FQNEAQ. DNA for the CDR3: TGTGCCAGCAGCTTATTGCAGGCGAACGCTGAAGCTTTCTTT. Residues: CASSLLQANAEAFF.

The table lists this clonotype with many counts. This chain joins TRBV29-1 and TRBJ2-7; 11 nucleotides align to TRBD2. The germline V gene encodes CDR1 SQVTM and CDR2 ANQGSEA. The CDR3 runs to 14 residues. Unmatched junction bases numbered 10, after V lost 7 bases and J lost 5 bases. CDR3 sequence: CSATSGSTPDEQYF. The CDR3 DNA reads as TGCAGCGCAACTAGCGGGAGCACCCCGGACGAGCAGTACTTC.

This clonotype was counted ten times or more. This sequence joins TRBV7-2 and TRBJ2-4; D gene uncertain. Germline V gene lookup returns CDR1 SGHTA and CDR2 FQGNSA. V dropped 6 bases and J dropped 0 bases, with 3 bases sitting between them. This CDR3 has 12 residues. DNA for the CDR3: TGTGCCAGCAGTATAGCCAAAAACATTCAGTACTTC. This translates into CASSIAKNIQYF. The full variable domain, with the rest looked up from reference TRBV7-2 and TRBJ2-4, is GAGVSQSPSNKVTEKGKDVELRCDPISGHTALYWYRQSLGQGLEFLIYFQGNSAPDKSGLPSDRFSAERTGGSVSTLTIQRTQQEDSAVYLCASSIAKNIQYFGAGTRLSVL.

This clonotype was counted ten times or more. V gene TRBV3-1 combines with J gene TRBJ1-2, with D maybe TRBD1 (5 bases). This CDR3 contains 13 residues. Germline CDR1 and CDR2: LGHDT and YNNKEL (reference sequence). V lost 3 bases, J lost 6 bases, and 11 bases lay in between. The CDR3 nucleotides read TGTGCCAGCAGCCAGCCACTGGGGCATGGCTACACCTTC. Amino acids: CASSQPLGHGYTF.

The chain recombines TRBV18 with TRBJ2-5; D gene uncertain. Looked up from germline, CDR1 is KGHSH and CDR2 is LQKENI. Trimming left V 0 bases short and J 3 bases short, with 5 bases between. The CDR3 is made up of 13 amino acids. Here the CDR3 reads CASSPPSEETQYF. The CDR3 bases are TGTGCCAGCTCACCACCGTCGGAAGAGACCCAGTACTTC. Combining the CDR3 with reference TRBV18 and TRBJ2-5 gives the whole variable domain NAGVMQNPRHLVRRRGQEARLRCSPMKGHSHVYWYRQLPEEGLKFMVYLQKENIIDESGMPKERFSAEFPKEGPSILRIQQVVRGDSAAYFCASSPPSEETQYFGPGTRLLVL.

This clonotype was counted only a few times. The chain has TRBV7-9 and TRBJ2-7; D remains unclear. The germline gives CDR1 SEHNR, CDR2 FQNEAQ (reference sequence). CDR3 size: 16 residues. V lost 5 bases, J lost 0 bases, and 17 bases lay in between. CDR3 sequence reads: CASSPPRSPSSYEQYF. DNA for the CDR3: TGTGCCAGCAGCCCCCCTAGGTCCCCGAGCTCCTACGAGCAGTACTTC.

The sample holds many counts of this clonotype. V is TRBV7-9 and J is TRBJ2-6; 7 bases align to TRBD1. V was pared by 6 bases and J by 10 bases, with 6 bases of the junction left unmatched. The germline gives CDR1 SEHNR, CDR2 FQNEAQ (reference sequence). The CDR3 has 13 residues. Here the CDR3 DNA reads TGTGCCAGCAGTCCCGACAGGGTTAACGTCCTGACTTTC. It encodes CASSPDRVNVLTF.

The chain employs TRBV7-8 and TRBJ2-5; 8 nucleotides match TRBD1. The CDR3 spans 17 residues. The germline V gene encodes CDR1 SGHVS and CDR2 FQNEAQ. After removal of 0 bases from V and 4 bases from J, the junction contained 10 bases not matched to a gene. The CDR3 DNA follows: TGTGCCAGCAGCTTAGCAGGGACAGGCGATAGGGGAGAGACCCAGTACTTC. It specifies CASSLAGTGDRGETQYF. Full variable domain (missing parts from reference TRBV7-8 and TRBJ2-5): GAGVSQSPRYKVAKRGQDVALRCDPISGHVSLFWYQQALGQGPEFLTYFQNEAQLDKSGLPSDRFFAERPEGSVSTLKIQRTQQEDSAVYLCASSLAGTGDRGETQYFGPGTRLLVL.

The genes are TRBV7-7 and TRBJ2-2, with 9 nucleotides matching TRBD2. The length of the CDR3 is 16 residues. CDR1 and CDR2 from the germline V gene are SSHAT and FNYEAQ (reference sequence). The V segment lost 5 bases and the J segment 0 bases; nucleotides outside the gene matches: 4. CDR3 nucleotides: TGTGCCAGCAGCCTGGGACTAGCAGCGAACACCGGGGAGCTGTTTTTT. Protein product: CASSLGLAANTGELFF.

The rearrangement joins TRBV7-8 to TRBJ1-2, with 9 nucleotides matching TRBD1. From germline, CDR1 is SGHVS and CDR2 FQNEAQ. J was trimmed by 3 bases and V by 4 bases; bases with no gene match: 6. This CDR3 is 15 amino acids long. CDR3 amino acids: CASSSPGQGHYGYTF. The CDR3 DNA sequence: TGTGCCAGCAGCTCACCGGGACAGGGCCACTATGGCTACACCTTC.

As for this clonotype: A much larger clone sits a single nucleotide away, making a read error possible. The conserved phenylalanine or tryptophan is not found at the CDR3 terminus, so this likely reflects a read error. The gene calls are TRBV20-1 and TRBJ1-1; 9 nucleotides agree with TRBD1. The length of the CDR3 is 15 residues. Germline CDR1 and CDR2: DFQATT and SNEGSKA (reference sequence). The V and J ends lost 4 bases and 4 bases, in that order; junction bases with no gene match: 10. CDR3 in amino acids: CSAKTLDRGGTEAFL. CDR3 in DNA: TGCAGTGCTAAGACCTTGGACAGGGGAGGCACTGAAGCTTTCCTT.

As to this clonotype: A read error is possible here, since a much larger clone lies one base away. The chain links TRBV30 to TRBJ2-1; D is unresolved. Germline-derived CDR1 and CDR2 are GTSNPN and SVGIG (reference sequence). Trimming left V 3 bases short and J 0 bases short, with 9 bases between. There are 14 residues in the CDR3. As DNA, the CDR3 is TGTGCCTGGAGCGCAACGAACTCCTACAATGAGCAGTTCTTC. It is translated as CAWSATNSYNEQFF.